This TCR beta chain was sequenced in a study of cytomegalovirus exposure and HLA in healthy donors. V gave up 0 bases and J gave up 6 bases, with 8 bases separating them. The germline CDR1 and CDR2 sequences are WNHNN and SYGVQD (reference sequence). CDR3 length equals 13 residues. At collection, donors were nominally healthy, but unrecorded immune exposures were probable. For this clone: The target antigen is unknown.

Study results and limitations: According to the study, 160 or so TCR beta chains were cytomegalovirus-associated.

The PCR was carried out with 60 Vbeta primers and 13 Jbeta primers. Data came from immunoSEQ multiplex PCR; TCRdb stores just in-frame clones and leaves some out. The sample consists of about 130,000 clones, roughly 17% of them appearing once. What was sequenced was PBMCs. The rearrangement links TRBV10-1 to TRBJ1-1; D not certain. This receptor was identified in a female donor in good health and CMV-seropositive. CDR3 sequence reads: CASSESLAAEAFF. The CDR3 DNA reads as TGCGCCAGCAGTGAGTCGTTGGCGGCTGAAGCTTTCTTT.